Following are 20 T cell receptor beta chains from one sample sequenced in a study of shared clonotypes between healthy human individuals. Sequencing used immunoSEQ multiplex PCR; TCRdb keeps in-frame clones, though not all of them. The sample carries about 680,000 clones, about three quarters recorded once. Sequencing was done on a sample of memory CD4+ T cells sorted from blood. Subset given: CD45RA-negative fraction. Receptors originate from a woman aged 30 to 39 in good health.

This clone was picked up a small number of times. The sample holds other DNA sequences that translate to the same CDR3. The genes are TRBV28 and TRBJ1-2; D is uncertain. Trimming shortened V by 3 bases and J by 4 bases, and 6 bases separated the two germline ends. Germline CDR1 MDHEN, CDR2 SYDVKM. The CDR3 totals 12 residues. The CDR3 sequence is CASSFRGYGYTF. CDR3 nucleotide sequence: TGTGCCAGCAGTTTCCGGGGCTATGGCTACACCTTC.

The chain links TRBV27 to TRBJ2-7, with D perhaps TRBD2 (7 bases). Germline V CDR1 and CDR2: MNHEY, SMNVEV (reference sequence). V was shortened by 5 bases and J by 2 bases, with 19 bases between the two germline ends. The CDR3 runs to 16 residues. CDR3 DNA: TGTGCCAGCAGTCTGGGAAGGGGGGGCTCCACCTACGAGCAGTACTTC. Translation gives CASSLGRGGSTYEQYF.

V gene TRBV6-1 combines with J gene TRBJ2-2; possibly TRBD1 for D (5 bases). This CDR3 has 15 residues. Trimming removed 4 bases from V and 1 base from J, with 10 bases in between. The V gene's germline CDR1 is MNHNS and CDR2 SASEGT. The CDR3 sequence is CASSGTTVNTGELFF. In DNA, the CDR3 is TGTGCCAGCAGTGGGACAACAGTGAACACCGGGGAGCTGTTTTTT.

The rearrangement joins TRBV19 to TRBJ2-1, with 12 bases fitting TRBD1. V gave up 10 bases and J gave up 6 bases; unmatched junction bases: 13. The CDR3 loop spans 16 amino acids. CDR1 and CDR2 from the germline V gene are LNHDA and SQIVND (reference sequence). The CDR3 spells CATGPGTGGLSNEQFF. The CDR3 DNA follows: TGTGCCACCGGTCCCGGGACAGGGGGCCTCTCCAATGAGCAGTTCTTC.

The V call is TRBV27, the J call TRBJ1-4; D perhaps matches TRBD1 (5 bases). Trimming cost V 6 bases and J 8 bases, with 16 bases left between them. Germline V lookup: CDR1 MNHEY, CDR2 SMNVEV (reference sequence). CDR3 length: 14 residues. Here the CDR3 reads CASSLGTMGEKLFF. The CDR3 DNA follows: TGTGCCAGCAGCCTCGGGACGATGGGCGAAAAACTGTTTTTT. Drawing the rest from reference TRBV27 and TRBJ1-4, the complete variable domain is EAQVTQNPRYLITVTGKKLTVTCSQNMNHEYMSWYRQDPGLGLRQIYYSMNVEVTDKGDVPEGYKVSRKEKRNFPLILESPSPNQTSLYFCASSLGTMGEKLFFGSGTQLSVL.

The chain employs TRBV29-1 and TRBJ2-1, with 7 bases fitting TRBD2. The V and J ends lost 6 bases and 7 bases, in that order; junction bases with no gene match: 6. CDR1 and CDR2 (germline): SQVTM, ANQGSEA. This CDR3 has 12 amino acids. For the CDR3, the DNA is TGCAGCGTCCTCAGCGGGACGAATGAGCAGTTCTTC. It translates to CSVLSGTNEQFF.

This chain uses TRBV15 with TRBJ1-4; D gene ambiguous. From germline, CDR1 is LNHNV and CDR2 YYDKDF (reference sequence). This CDR3 has 14 amino acids. V was pared by 0 bases and J by 6 bases, with 8 bases between. For the CDR3, the DNA is TGTGCCACCAGCAGAGATTTGAGTGATGAAAAACTGTTTTTT. Translated, it gives CATSRDLSDEKLFF.

This rearrangement joins TRBV4-2 to TRBJ1-1; D is possibly TRBD1 (5 bases). Trimming left V 1 base short and J 5 bases short, with 17 bases between. Germline-derived CDR1 and CDR2 are LGHNA and YNFKEQ. The CDR3 has 16 residues. Written as DNA, the CDR3 is TGTGCCAGCAGCCAAGTACTATCGGGGGTGCGGACTGAAGCTTTCTTT. Residues: CASSQVLSGVRTEAFF.

In its sample, this clone was seen a few times. The V gene is TRBV7-2, the J gene TRBJ1-5, with 7 bases lining up with TRBD1. V lost 3 bases and J lost 7; bases outside the gene matches: 9. Germline lookup yields CDR1 SGHTA and CDR2 FQGNSA. The CDR3 has 15 residues. In DNA form, the CDR3 reads TGTGCCAGCAGCTTCAACGACAGGGCAGGGCAGCCCCAGCATTTT. This gives the protein CASSFNDRAGQPQHF.

V gene TRBV4-2 combines with J gene TRBJ2-5, with 9 bases fitting TRBD2. V gave up 2 bases and J gave up 2 bases; unmatched junction bases: 3. The CDR3 is made up of 15 amino acids. Germline-derived CDR1 and CDR2 are LGHNA and YNFKEQ. For the CDR3, the DNA is TGTGCCAGCAGCCAAAATAGCGGGAGTCAAGAGACCCAGTACTTC. It yields the protein CASSQNSGSQETQYF.

This clone was observed a handful of times. The chain joins TRBV19 to TRBJ1-2, with 7 bases identical to TRBD1. The CDR3 is 16 amino acids. V shed 9 bases, J shed 5 bases, and the junction held 18 bases outside the gene matches. Germline CDR1 and CDR2: LNHDA and SQIVND (reference sequence). CDR3 protein: CASREPPGRGQYGYTF. CDR3 DNA: TGTGCCAGCCGAGAACCCCCGGGCAGGGGACAGTATGGCTACACCTTC.

This clone was counted only a few times. This chain joins TRBV7-6 and TRBJ2-5, with 8 bases matching TRBD1. CDR3 length: 15 residues. Per germline, CDR1 SGHVS and CDR2 FNYEAQ. The junction had 12 bases not matched to a gene; V was cut back by 6 bases and J by 6 bases. The CDR3 loop is CASSPHFTGGKTQYF. Written as DNA, the CDR3 is TGTGCCAGCAGTCCTCATTTTACAGGGGGAAAGACCCAGTACTTC.

The count of this clone is one. The chain uses TRBV29-1 and TRBJ1-1; no clear D gene. The CDR3 spans 13 residues. The germline V gene encodes CDR1 SQVTM and CDR2 ANQGSEA. Trimming took 4 bases from V and 0 from J, leaving 9 bases between them. In nucleotides, the CDR3 is TGCAGCGTTGCGACACAGTTGAACACTGAAGCTTTCTTT. It is translated as CSVATQLNTEAFF.

At least ten counts were recorded for this clone. The same CDR3 also results from other DNA sequences found in this sample. The rearrangement links TRBV25-1 to TRBJ2-7; D possibly corresponds to TRBD1 (5 bases). The CDR3 length is 12 residues. Germline V gives CDR1 MGHDK, CDR2 SYGVNS. The V end was cut by 5 bases, the J end by 4 bases, with 9 bases between. This CDR3 is CASSRQSYEQYF. The DNA for the CDR3 is TGTGCCAGCAGTCGACAGTCTTACGAGCAGTACTTC.

J is TRBJ2-3 and V is TRBV5-1, with 9 bases that match TRBD1. The ends lost 0 bases at V and 2 bases at J; junction bases unmatched: 4. This CDR3 is built from 16 residues. Germline lookup yields CDR1 SGHRS and CDR2 YFSETQ. The CDR3 is CASSLGTGVFTDTQYF. In DNA, the CDR3 is TGCGCCAGCAGCTTGGGGACAGGGGTTTTCACAGATACGCAGTATTTT.

The genes are TRBV7-9 and TRBJ2-7; 7 bases agree with TRBD1. Germline trimming cut 5 bases from V and 3 bases from J; bases unmatched to any gene: 16. Germline loops: CDR1 SEHNR, CDR2 FQNEAQ (reference sequence). This CDR3 has 17 amino acids. The CDR3 loop reads CASSPLVTGEIYYEQYF. The DNA of the CDR3 is TGTGCCAGCAGCCCCCTCGTTACAGGGGAAATATACTACGAGCAGTACTTC.

Only one count was recorded for this clone. V and J are TRBV6-6 and TRBJ1-5; D remains unclear. Germline V gives CDR1 MNHNY, CDR2 SVGAGI (reference sequence). Trimming left V 6 bases short and J 4 bases short, with 10 bases between. This CDR3 has 13 amino acids. The CDR3 sequence: CASSIPPNQPQHF. The CDR3 region has the DNA TGTGCCAGCAGCATACCCCCAAATCAGCCCCAGCATTTT.

This clone appeared once. At the DNA level, this CDR3 is encoded by other sequences in the same sample as well. This chain uses TRBV5-4 with TRBJ1-3; possible D gene TRBD1, 6 bases. The CDR3 loop spans 14 amino acids. V was clipped by 0 bases and J by 5 bases, with 9 bases between them. Germline CDR1 SGHNT, CDR2 YYREEE (reference sequence). As DNA, the CDR3 is TGTGCCAGCAGCTTGGACAGGGCCAGAAACACCATATATTTT. It yields the protein CASSLDRARNTIYF. The complete variable domain, with remaining parts taken from reference TRBV5-4 and TRBJ1-3, reads ETGVTQSPTHLIKTRGQQVTLRCSSQSGHNTVSWYQQALGQGPQFIFQYYREEENGRGNFPPRFSGLQFPNYSSELNVNALELDDSALYLCASSLDRARNTIYFGEGSWLTVV.

This clone was observed a few times. The same CDR3 arises from other DNA sequences in this sample as well. The chain couples TRBV2 to TRBJ2-6; D may be TRBD1 (6 bases). Germline CDR1 SNHLY, CDR2 FYNNEI. This CDR3 comprises 15 residues. The ends were cut back, 6 bases at V and 0 bases at J, with 9 bases in the middle. DNA for the CDR3: TGTGCCAGCAGGAACAGGGTCTCTGGGGCCAACGTCCTGACTTTC. Its protein is CASRNRVSGANVLTF.

This chain uses TRBV14 with TRBJ2-1; 7 positions agree with TRBD2. The CDR3 loop spans 17 amino acids. Germline-derived CDR1 and CDR2 are SGHDN and FVKESK. The V gene end was trimmed by 5 bases and the J gene end by 4 bases; junction bases not matched to a gene: 14. CDR3 sequence: CASSSGRERDHYNEQFF. The DNA for the CDR3 is TGTGCCAGCAGCTCCGGGCGGGAGCGGGATCATTACAATGAGCAGTTCTTC.